Following are 2 T cell receptor beta chains from one sample sequenced in a study of Graves' ophthalmopathy and Graves' hyperthyroidism. Scientists amplified the TCR beta CDR3 regions from RNA transcripts. The authors performed first-round RT-PCR with HTBI primers and then a second-round multiplex PCR. TCRdb processed the multiplex PCR reads anew with MiXCR; each CDR3 protein has one entry. The table shows about 370,000 distinct CDR3 sequences, with around 18% occurring only once. The specimen sequenced was peripheral blood. These receptors were collected from a woman aged 18-29 years with Graves' ophthalmopathy.

This clonotype has at least ten counts. This chain connects TRBV12-5 to TRBJ1-5, with TRBD1 matching over 9 bases. The V gene end was trimmed by 7 bases and the J gene end by 4 bases; junction bases not matched to a gene: 8. Germline assignment: CDR1 LGHNT and CDR2 FRNRAP. The CDR3 runs 15 residues. The CDR3 DNA is TGTGCTAGTGCTACTGGACAGGGGAGTAATCAGCCCCAGCATTTT. Amino acid sequence: CASATGQGSNQPQHF.

The chain is built from TRBV28 and TRBJ1-1; D gene unclear. V was shortened by 8 bases and J by 0 bases, with 13 bases between the two germline ends. This CDR3 is built from 14 residues. Germline CDR1 MDHEN, CDR2 SYDVKM. As DNA, the CDR3 is TGTGCCAGCGGTACCGCACCGATGAACACTGAAGCTTTCTTT. Its protein product is CASGTAPMNTEAFF. Full variable domain (rest looked up from reference TRBV28 and TRBJ1-1): DVKVTQSSRYLVKRTGEKVFLECVQDMDHENMFWYRQDPGLGLRLIYFSYDVKMKEKGDIPEGYSVSREKKERFSLILESASTNQTSMYLCASGTAPMNTEAFFGQGTRLTVV.